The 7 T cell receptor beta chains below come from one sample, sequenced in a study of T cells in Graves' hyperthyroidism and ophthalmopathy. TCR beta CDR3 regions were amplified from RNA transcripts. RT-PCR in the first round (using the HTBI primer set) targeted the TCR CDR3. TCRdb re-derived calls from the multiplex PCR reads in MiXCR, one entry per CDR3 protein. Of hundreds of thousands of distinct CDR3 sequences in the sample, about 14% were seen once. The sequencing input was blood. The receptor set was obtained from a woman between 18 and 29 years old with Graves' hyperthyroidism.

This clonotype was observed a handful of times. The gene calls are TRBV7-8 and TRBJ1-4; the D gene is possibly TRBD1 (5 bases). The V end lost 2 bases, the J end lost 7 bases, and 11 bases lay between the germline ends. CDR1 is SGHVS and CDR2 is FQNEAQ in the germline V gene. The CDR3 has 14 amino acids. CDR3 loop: CASSLQGLSEKLFF. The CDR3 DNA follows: TGTGCCAGCAGCTTACAGGGACTAAGTGAAAAACTGTTTTTT.

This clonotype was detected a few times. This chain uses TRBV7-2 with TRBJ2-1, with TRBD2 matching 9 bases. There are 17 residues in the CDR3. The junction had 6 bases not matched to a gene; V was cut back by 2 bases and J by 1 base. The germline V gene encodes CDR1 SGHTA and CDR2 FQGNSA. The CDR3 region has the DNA TGTGCCAGCAGCTTACAGAGCGGGAGGAGATCCTACAATGAGCAGTTCTTC. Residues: CASSLQSGRRSYNEQFF.

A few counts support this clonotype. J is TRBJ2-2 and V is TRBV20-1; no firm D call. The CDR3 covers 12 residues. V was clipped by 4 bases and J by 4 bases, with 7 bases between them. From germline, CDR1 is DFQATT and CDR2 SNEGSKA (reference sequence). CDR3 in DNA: TGCAGTGCTAATCAGCTCACCGGGGAGCTGTTTTTT. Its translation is CSANQLTGELFF.

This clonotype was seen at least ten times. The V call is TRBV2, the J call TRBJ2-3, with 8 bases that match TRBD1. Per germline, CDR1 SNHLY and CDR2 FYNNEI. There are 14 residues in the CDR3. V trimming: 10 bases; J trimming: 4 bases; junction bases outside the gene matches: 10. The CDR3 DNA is TGTGCCACAGAGCGACAGGGGAGAGCAGATACGCAGTATTTT. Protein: CATERQGRADTQYF.

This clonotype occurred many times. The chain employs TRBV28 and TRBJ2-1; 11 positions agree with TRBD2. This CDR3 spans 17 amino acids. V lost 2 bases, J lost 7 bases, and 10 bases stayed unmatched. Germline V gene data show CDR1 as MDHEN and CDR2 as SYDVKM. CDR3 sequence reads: CASSLGTSGHLWNEQFF. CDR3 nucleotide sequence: TGTGCCAGCAGTTTAGGGACTAGCGGACACTTATGGAATGAGCAGTTCTTC.

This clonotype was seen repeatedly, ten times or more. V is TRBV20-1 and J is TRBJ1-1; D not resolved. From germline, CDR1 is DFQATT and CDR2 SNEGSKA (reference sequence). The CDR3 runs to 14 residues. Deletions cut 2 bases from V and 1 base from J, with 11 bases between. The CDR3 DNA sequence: TGCAGTGCTAGACGCAATGTCGGGAACACTGAAGCTTTCTTT. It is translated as CSARRNVGNTEAFF.

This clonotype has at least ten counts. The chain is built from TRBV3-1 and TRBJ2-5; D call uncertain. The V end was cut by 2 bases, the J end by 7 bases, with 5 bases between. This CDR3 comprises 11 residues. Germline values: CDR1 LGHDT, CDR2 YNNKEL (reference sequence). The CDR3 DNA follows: TGTGCCAGCAGCCAAATCGGGACCCAGTACTTC. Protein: CASSQIGTQYF.